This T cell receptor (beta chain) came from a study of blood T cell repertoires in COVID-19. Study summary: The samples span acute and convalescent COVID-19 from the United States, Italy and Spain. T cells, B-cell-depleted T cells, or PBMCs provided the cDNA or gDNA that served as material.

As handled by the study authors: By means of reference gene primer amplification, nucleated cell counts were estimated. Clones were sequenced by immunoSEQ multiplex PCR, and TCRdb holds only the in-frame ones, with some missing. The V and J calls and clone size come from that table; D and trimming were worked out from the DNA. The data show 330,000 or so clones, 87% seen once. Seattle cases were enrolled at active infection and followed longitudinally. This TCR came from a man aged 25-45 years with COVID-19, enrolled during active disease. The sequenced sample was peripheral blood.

CDR3 amino acids: CASSEFTGVPGYTF. CDR3 coding DNA: TGTGCCAGCAGTGAATTCACGGGTGTTCCTGGCTACACCTTC. The genes are TRBV6-1 and TRBJ1-2; D call uncertain. The V gene lost 2 bases and the J gene lost 7 bases, with 14 bases spanning the gap. CDR3 length equals 14 residues. Germline-derived CDR1 and CDR2 are MNHNS and SASEGT.